These T cell receptor beta chains were read from a single sample in a study of T cells in Graves' hyperthyroidism and ophthalmopathy. Each CDR3 protein is one row after TCRdb ran MiXCR on the multiplex PCR reads. The table has around 530,000 distinct CDR3 sequences, 17% seen once. Sequenced: blood. The receptors originated from a woman younger than 35 with Graves' ophthalmopathy. Each CDR3 is given with its conserved first and last residue. A D gene is named only where the DNA matches it firmly. Rows may omit the clone size; those that give it use once, few, many or a size class.

V	size	J	D	DNA	CDR3
TRBV27	many	TRBJ1-2	NA	TGTGCCAGCAGTTTTTATCAGGGAAATAGTGGCTACACCTTC	CASSFYQGNSGYTF
TRBV6-1	NA	TRBJ2-4	NA	TGTGCCAGCAGTGAAGCTCACAGCGGCAAAAACATTCAGTACTTC	CASSEAHSGKNIQYF
TRBV3-1	many	TRBJ2-3	TRBD2	TGTGCCAGCAGCCAAGATTCGGGAGGGCCAACAGATACGCAGTATTTT	CASSQDSGGPTDTQYF
TRBV20-1	many	TRBJ2-7	NA	TGCAGTGCCAGAGCTCAGGCTACCTACGAGCAGTACTTC	CSARAQATYEQYF
TRBV19	few	TRBJ1-5	NA	TGTGCCAGTAGTATATGGGGGTATAGCAATCAGCCCCAGCATTTT	CASSIWGYSNQPQHF
TRBV29-1	many	TRBJ2-7	NA	TGCAGCGTCCCTGTCGGGTCTAGCTCCTACGAGCAGTACTTC	CSVPVGSSSYEQYF
TRBV18	few	TRBJ1-1	NA	TGTGCCAGCGGAAGACGACCGATGACACAGCAGCTAAACACTGAAGCTTTCTTT	CASGRRPMTQQLNTEAFF
TRBV6-1	many	TRBJ2-1	NA	TGTGCCAGCAGCCAGAGCGACTCGCGGAATGAGCAGTTCTTC	CASSQSDSRNEQFF
TRBV20-1	few	TRBJ2-7	NA	TGCAGTGCTAGAATCTTTTCGCAGGGTATTTATTACGAGCAGTACTTC	CSARIFSQGIYYEQYF
TRBV27	few	TRBJ1-1	NA	TGTGCCACCGTTTCCCTCAGGGAATACGACACTGAAGCTTTCTTT	CATVSLREYDTEAFF
TRBV15	few	TRBJ2-5	TRBD2	TGTGCCACCAGCAGAGATCTTGGGAAGCGGGAGGACAAAGAGACCCAGTACTTC	CATSRDLGKREDKETQYF
TRBV3-1	NA	TRBJ2-7	TRBD1	TGTGCCAGCAGCCAAGGCCGGACAGGCGCCTACGAGCAGTACTTC	CASSQGRTGAYEQYF
TRBV4-2	NA	TRBJ2-2	NA	TGTGCCAGCAGCCAAGAGGTGGGGGATCAAAACACCGGGGAGCTGTTTTTT	CASSQEVGDQNTGELFF
TRBV6-2/TRBV6-3	NA	TRBJ1-4	NA	TGTGCCAGCAGTTACCAATTCCCAGGCGCAACTAATGAAAAACTGTTTTTT	CASSYQFPGATNEKLFF
TRBV6-1	many	TRBJ2-1	NA	TGTGCCAGCAGTGAAGCTGTGACGGGTCAGGATGAGCAGTTCTTC	CASSEAVTGQDEQFF
TRBV20-1	NA	TRBJ1-1	NA	TGCAGTGCTAGACAGGGGCCGAACACTGAAGCTTTCTTT	CSARQGPNTEAFF
TRBV6-1	NA	TRBJ2-6	TRBD1	TGTGCCAGCAGTGGACAGGGGACTGGGGCCAACGTCCTGACTTTC	CASSGQGTGANVLTF
TRBV2	many	TRBJ1-1	NA	TGTGCCAGCAATGGTCCGAGAACTGAAGCTTTCTTT	CASNGPRTEAFF
TRBV5-1	many	TRBJ2-1	NA	TGCGCCAGCAGCTACCCACCCTACAATGAGCAGTTCTTC	CASSYPPYNEQFF
TRBV5-4	NA	TRBJ2-3	TRBD1	TGTGCCAGCAGCGCAGGACAGGGTAGCGCAGATACGCAGTATTTT	CASSAGQGSADTQYF
TRBV20-1	NA	TRBJ2-1	TRBD2	TGCAGTGCTACAAACACGGGACTAGCGGGAGGGCCTCGGTACAATGAGCAGTTCTTC	CSATNTGLAGGPRYNEQFF
TRBV7-9	NA	TRBJ1-2	NA	TGTGCCAGCAGCTTAAGTGTGGCCTTAACCAACCTCTATGGCTACACCTTC	CASSLSVALTNLYGYTF
TRBV6-1	NA	TRBJ2-2	TRBD2	TGTGCCAGCACAACTAGCGGGGGGGCCGGGGAGCTGTTTTTT	CASTTSGGAGELFF
TRBV3-1	NA	TRBJ1-6	NA	TGTGCCAGCAGCCCCCCGGGGGCCGGTTATTCACCCCTCCACTTT	CASSPPGAGYSPLHF
TRBV9	NA	TRBJ1-1	NA	TGTGCCAGCAGCGTAGCAGGGTCGGACACTGAAGCTTTCTTT	CASSVAGSDTEAFF
TRBV20-1	few	TRBJ2-3	NA	TGCAGTGCTAGCGTTTCGGGGAGTAGCACAGATACGCAGTATTTT	CSASVSGSSTDTQYF
TRBV7-8	many	TRBJ1-2	NA	TGTGCCAGCAGCTTAGAGCCGGGAACAATGCGTGGCCACACCTTC	CASSLEPGTMRGHTF
TRBV27	many	TRBJ1-1	TRBD1	TGTGCCAGCAGTTTACGCGGGACAGGGAGAACTGAAGCTTTCTTT	CASSLRGTGRTEAFF
TRBV11-2	many	TRBJ2-1	NA	TGTGCCAGCAGCTTACGGGACACTCCGTTCTTC	CASSLRDTPFF
TRBV2	many	TRBJ1-5	TRBD1	TGTGCCAGCTCAGGCGGCAGGGGGACTCAGCCCCAGCATTTT	CASSGGRGTQPQHF
TRBV11-2	many	TRBJ1-1	NA	TGTGCCAGCAGCTTAGTGGTGTCAGGGGCGGCTGAAGCTTTCTTT	CASSLVVSGAAEAFF
TRBV6-1	many	TRBJ1-2	NA	TGTGCCAGCAGTTCGGACAGTGCAGATTATGGCTACACCTTC	CASSSDSADYGYTF
TRBV5-6	few	TRBJ2-6	NA	TGTGCCAGCAGCCAGGGGTTGGCTGGGGCCAACGTCCTGACTTTC	CASSQGLAGANVLTF